This T cell receptor beta chain was sequenced during a study of blood T cell repertoires in COVID-19. Turning to the study itself: Whether acute or convalescent, the COVID-19 samples came from the United States, Italy and Spain. PBMCs, B-cell-depleted T cells, or T cells were the source of the cDNA or gDNA that made up the material.

The CDR3 sequence is 16 residues long. Looked up from germline, CDR1 is SGHTA and CDR2 is FQGNSA. V lost 1 base and J 6 bases, leaving 13 bases between the germline ends. In the source study's methods: Amplifying reference gene primers gave estimates of nucleated cell counts. The method was immunoSEQ multiplex PCR; TCRdb's version includes in-frame clones alone and lacks a portion of them. That table furnishes V, J and clone size, whereas the DNA furnished D and trimming. This table has roughly 180,000 clones, more than 80% appearing once. The sequenced sample consisted of peripheral blood. This receptor was taken from a woman aged 55 to 70 with acute or convalescent COVID-19. This sequence joins TRBV7-2 and TRBJ1-6; weak D call: TRBD1 (6 bases). The CDR3: CASSLGGGRVNSPLHF. For the CDR3, the DNA is TGTGCCAGCAGCTTAGGTGGGGGCAGAGTTAATTCACCCCTCCACTTT.